This T cell receptor beta chain was found in a study of radiotherapy plus CTLA-4 blockade in lung cancer. J was trimmed by 2 bases and V by 2 bases; bases with no gene match: 8. Germline V CDR1 and CDR2: SGHDT, YYEEEE. This CDR3 has 16 residues. A few counts support this clone. Its target is unknown. Treatment of patients with chemo-refractory metastatic non-small-cell lung cancer consisted of focal radiation plus CTLA-4 blockade with ipilimumab. General study points: Clones of tumor-derived TCRs expanded in blood after radiotherapy plus ipilimumab. With interferon-beta, early dynamics of blood T cell clones were reported to best predict response.

Some clones are missing from TCRdb's copy, which holds only in-frame ones; the method was immunoSEQ multiplex PCR. The sample gives about 48,000 clones, approximately 86% of which show up once; about 17% is in the top ten. The clonotype originates from a human donor with non-small cell lung cancer that progressed on radiotherapy plus ipilimumab. Some clones in this sample may be carry-over from other donors' samples. This specimen was peripheral blood, taken from a patient treated with radiotherapy plus ipilimumab. The gene calls are TRBV5-6 and TRBJ1-2; 8 nucleotides align to TRBD1. CDR3 coding DNA: TGTGCCAGCAGCTTCCCCGGGACAGGATTAAACTATGGCTACACCTTC. Its translation: CASSFPGTGLNYGYTF.